This TCR beta chain came from a study of cytomegalovirus exposure and HLA in healthy donors. Samples came from healthy bone marrow donors. Comment on this clone: Its antigen remains unidentified.

Study conclusions and caveats: The authors enumerated 150 to 200 TCR beta chains as linked to cytomegalovirus.

PCR employed 60 Vbeta and 13 Jbeta primers. Only in-frame clones appear in the TCRdb table, and some are missing; sequencing was by immunoSEQ multiplex PCR. The table has approximately 58,000 clones, 75% to 85% seen once. The sample comprised PBMCs. This clonotype was obtained from a man under 40 in good health and CMV-seronegative.

This CDR3 reads CASSSGGFSKVEKLFF. In nucleotides, the CDR3 is TGTGCCAGCAGCTCAGGGGGGTTTTCGAAGGTGGAAAAACTGTTTTTT. The chain links TRBV5-8 to TRBJ1-4; 7 nucleotides agree with TRBD1. This CDR3 region has 16 residues. Trimming at V came to 3 bases and at J to 8 bases, leaving 13 bases not matched to a gene. The germline V gene has CDR1 SGHTS and CDR2 YDEGEE.